The clone carrying this T cell receptor beta chain was recorded a few times. The antigen remains unidentified. Germline CDR1 is SGHTA and CDR2 is FQGTGA. This CDR3 has 16 residues. Trimming removed 5 bases from V and 1 base from J, with 15 bases in between. This sample was included in a study of blood T cells in healthy people across ages. Study results and limitations: Expanded clonotype changes were possibly confounded by unknown donor CMV status. Estimated diversity that came from one million T cells was considered an underestimate.

PCR was performed a second time for about 6 to 12 cycles using a sample-barcoded 5' primer and a J-beta primer mix. TCRdb re-called the 5' RACE reads through MiXCR, storing one row per CDR3 protein. The table lists approximately 1.5 million distinct CDR3 sequences, 30% to 40% of them singletons. This clonotype originated in a woman under 40 in good health. The chain couples TRBV7-3 to TRBJ2-1, with D unclear. Sequenced input: blood. This CDR3 reads CASSPGLPGSYNEQFF. The DNA of the CDR3 is TGTGCCAGCAGCCCCGGGCTCCCAGGATCCTACAATGAGCAGTTCTTC.